This T cell receptor beta chain was retrieved from a study of T cell responses to AZD1222 COVID-19 vaccine. The method was immunoSEQ multiplex PCR; TCRdb's version includes in-frame clones alone and lacks a portion of them. The profile shows more than 150,000 clones, approximately 91% of them singletons. After removal of 5 bases from V and 4 bases from J, the junction contained 8 bases not matched to a gene. The length of the CDR3 is 16 residues. Germline CDR1 reads SGHTA; CDR2 reads FQGNSA. The material was peripheral blood, obtained after recovery from COVID-19. The receptor was isolated from an adult who had recovered from COVID-19. The J gene is TRBJ2-6, the V gene TRBV7-2; 7 bases agree with TRBD1. In DNA, the CDR3 is TGTGCCAGCAGCGCCGGGACAGCCCCCGGGGCCAACGTCCTGACTTTC. Its protein is CASSAGTAPGANVLTF.